This T cell receptor beta chain was captured by sequencing in a study of T cell repertoires in cytomegalovirus infection. Study context: It was the public TCR beta signatures that indicated both CMV infection and matching HLA type. General study findings and limits: Cumulative public TCR beta family frequency identified carriers of CMV plus the relevant HLA. Ex vivo responses were dominated by HLA-C-restricted CMV-specific TCR beta clonotypes.

This clonotype was picked up many times. Its antigen is currently unknown. This CDR3 has 17 residues. V trimming: 0 bases; J trimming: 5 bases; junction bases outside the gene matches: 13. Per germline, CDR1 DFQATT and CDR2 SNEGSKA (reference sequence). One entry per CDR3 protein results from TCRdb running MiXCR on the reads. The sample has 290,000 or so distinct CDR3 sequences, about 9.1% seen once. This clonotype was sampled from a human donor in good health (CMV status not recorded). Some clones in this sample may be carry-over from other donors' samples. The specimen sequenced was PBMCs. This sequence joins TRBV20-1 and TRBJ2-5, with TRBD2 matching 9 bases. The chain's CDR3 is CSARDPRGGARGETQYF. CDR3 nucleotides: TGCAGTGCTAGAGATCCGCGCGGGGGGGCAAGGGGGGAGACCCAGTACTTC.